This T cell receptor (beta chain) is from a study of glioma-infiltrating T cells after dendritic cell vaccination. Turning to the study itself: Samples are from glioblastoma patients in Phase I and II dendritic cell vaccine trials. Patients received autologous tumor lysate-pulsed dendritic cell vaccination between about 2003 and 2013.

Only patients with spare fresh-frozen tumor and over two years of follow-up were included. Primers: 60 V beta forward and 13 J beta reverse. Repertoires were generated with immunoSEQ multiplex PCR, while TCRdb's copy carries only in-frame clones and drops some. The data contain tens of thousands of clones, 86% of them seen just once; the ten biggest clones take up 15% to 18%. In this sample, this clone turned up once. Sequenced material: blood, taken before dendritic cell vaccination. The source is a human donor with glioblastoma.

The CDR3 region is CASSFQPGLAVRTDTQYF. CDR3 sequence (DNA): TGTGCCAGCAGCTTTCAACCGGGACTAGCGGTTCGCACAGATACGCAGTATTTT. The chain carries TRBV7-6 and TRBJ2-3; 11 bases are shared with TRBD2. Unmatched junction bases numbered 9, after V lost 3 bases and J lost 1 base. CDR3 length equals 18 residues. The germline CDR1 and CDR2 sequences are SGHVS and FNYEAQ.